This T cell receptor beta chain comes out of a study of cytomegalovirus exposure and HLA in healthy donors. General study findings and limits: Rarity marked most TCR sequences, yet some public TCRs occurred in many donors.

To note about this clone: The antigen remains unidentified.

The repertoire was sequenced with immunoSEQ multiplex PCR; TCRdb's copy has only in-frame clones and lacks some. The sample lists a few hundred thousand clones, 88% occurring once. Germline loops: CDR1 SGHDN, CDR2 FVKESK. This CDR3 is built from 16 residues. Losses at the gene ends were 4 bases for V and 5 bases for J; bases not matched to a gene: 9. Sequenced sample: PBMCs. The chain has TRBV14 and TRBJ2-5, with 11 bases fitting TRBD1. The sequence was collected from a man younger than 45 in good health and CMV-seronegative. CDR3 sequence: CASSLRTGGAFETQYF. CDR3 nucleotides: TGTGCCAGCAGCCTACGGACAGGGGGCGCGTTTGAGACCCAGTACTTC.